The rows below give T cell receptor beta chains drawn from one sample of a study of cytomegalovirus exposure and HLA in healthy donors. Measured with immunoSEQ multiplex PCR; TCRdb has only the in-frame clones, and not every one. The table records about 150,000 clones, approximately 89% of them present only once. The sample was PBMCs. Every receptor here comes from a man between 18 and 35 years old in good health and CMV-seronegative. Both conserved end residues are part of each CDR3. The D gene is left open where the match is weak. Expanded clones are given a class, and other clones once, few, many or no size at all.

D	V	size	J	DNA	CDR3
-	TRBV7-6	-	TRBJ2-3	TGTGCCAGCAGCTTAGATCCGGGCACAGATACGCAGTATTTT	CASSLDPGTDTQYF
TRBD2	TRBV5-1	-	TRBJ2-1	TGCGCCAGCAGCTTGCGGAGCGGGGGGGCCTGGGATGAGCAGTTCTTC	CASSLRSGGAWDEQFF
TRBD2	TRBV11-1	few	TRBJ2-3	TGTGCCAGCAGCTTAGATCGTCTAGCGGGGGGAACGCAGTATTTT	CASSLDRLAGGTQYF
-	TRBV27	-	TRBJ2-5	TGTGCCAGCAGTGAGCAGGGCGCAGAGACCCAGTACTTC	CASSEQGAETQYF
-	TRBV7-2	-	TRBJ1-2	TGTGCCAGCAGCTTGGGCGGGACCTCCTATGGCTACACCTTC	CASSLGGTSYGYTF
TRBD2	TRBV6-6	-	TRBJ2-7	TGTGCCAGCAGTAGCGGGGCGAGCTCCTACGAGCAGTACTTC	CASSSGASSYEQYF
TRBD1	TRBV7-6	-	TRBJ2-5	TGTGCCAGCAGCCTTCGACAGGGGAGTAATGAGACCCAGTACTTC	CASSLRQGSNETQYF
TRBD2	TRBV7-7	-	TRBJ2-5	TGTGCCAGCAGCCCCATAGCGGGGACCTACCAAGAGACCCAGTACTTC	CASSPIAGTYQETQYF
TRBD2	TRBV27	-	TRBJ2-7	TGTGCCAGCAGTCCCTCCTCGGACGGGAGGTCCTACGAGCAGTACTTC	CASSPSSDGRSYEQYF
-	TRBV7-8	-	TRBJ2-2	TGTGCCAGCAGCCCCGGGACAAACACCGGGGAGCTGTTTTTT	CASSPGTNTGELFF
-	TRBV10-3	-	TRBJ1-5	TGTGCCATCAGTGAGTCTGGGGGCGGACCAGCCCATGACAAGCCCCAGCATTTT	CAISESGGGPAHDKPQHF
-	TRBV19	-	TRBJ1-2	TGTGCCAGTATGGCAGGGGTTGGCTACACCTTC	CASMAGVGYTF
TRBD1	TRBV15	-	TRBJ2-5	TGTGCCACCAGCAGACGGACAGGGGGCATGAGGGAGACCCAGTACTTC	CATSRRTGGMRETQYF
-	TRBV5-1	-	TRBJ2-3	TGCGCCAGCAAGGAAGCGCCTAGCACAGATACGCAGTATTTT	CASKEAPSTDTQYF
-	TRBV10-3	-	TRBJ1-1	TGTGCCATCAGTGAGTCGGACAGCCTTATGAACACTGAAGCTTTCTTT	CAISESDSLMNTEAFF
-	TRBV5-1	once	TRBJ2-3	TGCGCCAGCTCTACCTCGCTTACGCAGTATTTT	CASSTSLTQYF
-	TRBV9	-	TRBJ1-5	TGTGCCAGCAGCGCCGACCGGGACACTGGAAATCAGCCCCAGCATTTT	CASSADRDTGNQPQHF
TRBD1	TRBV2	-	TRBJ1-5	TGTGCCAGCAGACAGACAGGGGTTAGCAATCAGCCCCAGCATTTT	CASRQTGVSNQPQHF
-	TRBV25-1	-	TRBJ2-1	TGTGCCAGCAGTCGCCAATATGGTCACTATGAGCAGTTCTTC	CASSRQYGHYEQFF
TRBD1	TRBV29-1	-	TRBJ2-4	TGCAGCGTTGAAAAGTGGGGGCAGGGGGCACAAAACATTCAGTACTTC	CSVEKWGQGAQNIQYF
TRBD1	TRBV10-3	-	TRBJ1-4	TGTGCCATCAGGACAGGGATTGCAACTAATGAAAAACTGTTTTTT	CAIRTGIATNEKLFF
-	TRBV14	-	TRBJ1-2	TGTGCCAGCAGCCAAAACAGGGTGGATGGCTACACCTTC	CASSQNRVDGYTF
-	TRBV5-1	-	TRBJ1-2	TGCGCCAGCAGTCCTACTAACTATGGCTACACCTTC	CASSPTNYGYTF
-	TRBV5-6	-	TRBJ2-1	TGTGCCAGCAGCCTGATTCTCAGCTCCTACAATGAGCAGTTCTTC	CASSLILSSYNEQFF
-	TRBV10-2	-	TRBJ2-3	TGCGCCAGCGGTAACACCGGGGGCACAGATACGCAGTATTTT	CASGNTGGTDTQYF
TRBD1	TRBV6-1	-	TRBJ1-3	TGTGCCAGCAGTGTGTGGGGACAGATCTCCTCTGGAAACACCATATATTTT	CASSVWGQISSGNTIYF
TRBD2	TRBV5-4	-	TRBJ2-1	TGTGCCAGCAGCTCTGGAACTGAACAACCGGGACTACAGTTCTTC	CASSSGTEQPGLQFF
TRBD1	TRBV5-6	-	TRBJ2-5	TGTGCCAGCAGCTTGGGGCAGGGGGTTGTGGAGACCCAGTACTTC	CASSLGQGVVETQYF
-	TRBV9	-	TRBJ2-2	TGTGCCAGCAGCGTGAGGACAGACAACACCGGGGAGCTGTTTTTT	CASSVRTDNTGELFF
-	TRBV7-3	once	TRBJ2-5	TGTGCCAGCAGCTTATTTGGGGGGACCCAAGAGACCCAGTACTTC	CASSLFGGTQETQYF
TRBD1	TRBV11-3	-	TRBJ1-2	TGTGCCAGCAGCCTAGGGACAGGGGGCAGCTATGGCTACACCTTC	CASSLGTGGSYGYTF
TRBD1	TRBV9	-	TRBJ1-3	TGTGCCAGCAGCGTAGACGGGACGGGGGACAGGCTTAAATCCGCTGGAAACACCATATATTTT	CASSVDGTGDRLKSAGNTIYF
TRBD1	TRBV7-2	-	TRBJ1-5	TGTGCCAGCAGCGCCGGGACAGGGCTTCAGCCCCAGCATTTT	CASSAGTGLQPQHF
-	TRBV19	once	TRBJ1-5	TGTGCCAGTAGTATAGACAGAAGCAATCAGCCCCAGCATTTT	CASSIDRSNQPQHF
-	TRBV13	-	TRBJ2-1	TGTGCCAGCAGCTTATTAGGGGGCTCCTACAATGAGCAGTTCTTC	CASSLLGGSYNEQFF
TRBD2	TRBV7-8	once	TRBJ2-7	TGTGCCAGCAGCTGGCCCGGGGGGAGGGAGCAGTACTTC	CASSWPGGREQYF
TRBD2	TRBV6-4	-	TRBJ2-1	TGTGCCAGCACTCTAGCGGGAGTGGGAAATGAGCAGTTCTTC	CASTLAGVGNEQFF
TRBD1	TRBV5-1	-	TRBJ1-1	TGCGCCAGCAGCTTGAAATTGGGGACAGGGAGGACTGAAGCTTTCTTT	CASSLKLGTGRTEAFF
-	TRBV19	few	TRBJ2-1	TGTGCCAGTAAGGCGGCGAGCTCCTACAATGAGCAGTTCTTC	CASKAASSYNEQFF
-	TRBV6-5	-	TRBJ1-1	TGTGCCAGCAGCCAAGTAACAGGTGTGAACACTGAAGCTTTCTTT	CASSQVTGVNTEAFF
TRBD1	TRBV27	-	TRBJ1-3	TGTGCCAGCAGTTCGAGCCAGGACAGGAGAAACACCATATATTTT	CASSSSQDRRNTIYF
TRBD2	TRBV9	-	TRBJ2-7	TGTGCCAGCAGCAAATCTAGCGGTAGCTACGAGCAGTACTTC	CASSKSSGSYEQYF
TRBD1	TRBV27	-	TRBJ2-1	TGTGCCAGCAGGACCGGGACAGTCAATGAGCAGTTCTTC	CASRTGTVNEQFF